Each of the 28 T cell receptor beta chains below was sequenced from the same sample in a study of blood T cell repertoires in COVID-19. The method was immunoSEQ multiplex PCR; TCRdb's version includes in-frame clones alone and lacks a portion of them. The sample contains 200,000 to 250,000 clones, roughly four fifths of which appear only once. The sample was PBMCs or T cells enriched from blood (not recorded which). The receptors here all came from a woman aged 40-49 years with acute COVID-19.

The V and J genes are TRBV11-2 and TRBJ1-4; D is possibly TRBD1 (5 bases). This CDR3 contains 16 residues. CDR1 SGHAT and CDR2 FQNNGV come from the germline V gene. V gave up 4 bases and J gave up 5 bases, with 17 bases separating them. CDR3 sequence: CASSSLGGALNEKLFF. CDR3 in DNA: TGTGCCAGCAGCTCCCTAGGAGGGGCGTTGAATGAAAAACTGTTTTTT.

The chain employs TRBV27 and TRBJ1-5; 8 positions agree with TRBD1. The CDR3 consists of 16 residues. Germline V gene data show CDR1 as MNHEY and CDR2 as SMNVEV (reference sequence). The V segment lost 5 bases and the J segment 7 bases; nucleotides outside the gene matches: 13. The CDR3 DNA reads as TGTGCCAGCAGTCCATCGACAGGGGTCATTGAGCAGCCCCAGCATTTT. Translation gives CASSPSTGVIEQPQHF.

The count of this clone is one. This chain uses TRBV27 with TRBJ2-7; 10 bases are a match to TRBD2. Germline lookup yields CDR1 MNHEY and CDR2 SMNVEV (reference sequence). With V trimmed by 2 bases and J by 6 bases, 10 bases remained unmatched. This CDR3 has 16 residues. The CDR3 sequence is CASSLLGLAGVGEQYF. CDR3 coding DNA: TGTGCCAGCAGTTTACTAGGCCTAGCGGGAGTAGGCGAGCAGTACTTC.

The CDR3 spells CASSVAILAGDGNEQFF. DNA of the CDR3: TGTGCCAGCAGCGTAGCTATCCTAGCGGGAGACGGCAATGAGCAGTTCTTC. The rearrangement links TRBV9 to TRBJ2-1; 10 nucleotides align to TRBD2. Germline CDR1 SGDLS, CDR2 YYNGEE. This CDR3 spans 17 amino acids. V lost 0 bases to trimming and J lost 6 bases; unmatched junction nucleotides: 9.

The chain carries TRBV19 and TRBJ2-1; maybe TRBD1 (6 bases). This CDR3 spans 17 amino acids. V was trimmed by 1 base and J by 5 bases, leaving 18 bases between them. Germline-derived CDR1 and CDR2 are LNHDA and SQIVND (reference sequence). This CDR3 is CASSIGQGLAVNNEQFF. The CDR3 DNA reads TGTGCCAGTAGTATAGGCCAGGGGCTAGCAGTGAACAATGAGCAGTTCTTC.

This clone was counted once. This chain uses TRBV4-1 with TRBJ2-4; tentatively, D is TRBD1 (7 bases). Trimming left V 3 bases short and J 3 bases short, with 15 bases between. Germline lookup yields CDR1 MGHRA and CDR2 YSYEKL. The CDR3 covers 16 residues. The chain's CDR3 is CASSQEGRDSKNIQYF. The CDR3 bases are TGCGCCAGCAGCCAGGAGGGCCGGGACAGCAAAAACATTCAGTACTTC.

The chain is built from TRBV5-1 and TRBJ2-3; 7 bases line up with TRBD2. Losses at the gene ends were 0 bases for V and 4 bases for J; bases not matched to a gene: 5. The V gene's germline CDR1 is SGHRS and CDR2 YFSETQ. The CDR3 runs to 15 residues. The CDR3 sequence: CASSLVSGRADTQYF. DNA of the CDR3: TGCGCCAGCAGCTTGGTTTCGGGGAGGGCAGATACGCAGTATTTT.

The count of this clone is one. V usage is TRBV18 and J usage is TRBJ2-7; tentatively, D is TRBD2 (5 bases). Germline assignment: CDR1 KGHSH and CDR2 LQKENI. The CDR3 loop spans 14 amino acids. V shed 4 bases and J shed 5 bases, with 15 bases lying between them. In DNA form, the CDR3 reads TGTGCCAGCTCACAGGCGGAGGTACCGGACGAGCAGTACTTC. It encodes CASSQAEVPDEQYF.

This clone appeared once. The chain links TRBV6-5 to TRBJ1-1; 9 bases match TRBD1. The germline V gene has CDR1 MNHEY and CDR2 SVGAGI. The CDR3 spans 15 residues. V lost 3 bases and J lost 4; bases outside the gene matches: 6. CDR3 amino acids: CASSYGTGPPTEAFF. The DNA for the CDR3 is TGTGCCAGCAGTTATGGGACAGGGCCGCCCACTGAAGCTTTCTTT.

This sequence joins TRBV27 and TRBJ1-1, with D unclear. Between the trimmed V and J ends, which lost 2 bases and 4 bases, there was a span of 8 bases. CDR3 length: 13 amino acids. Germline loops: CDR1 MNHEY, CDR2 SMNVEV (reference sequence). The CDR3 region is CASSLTRSTEAFF. CDR3 nucleotides: TGTGCCAGCAGTTTAACGAGGTCCACTGAAGCTTTCTTT.

This clone was counted only a few times. The chain recombines TRBV6-4 with TRBJ2-3; 9 bases are a match to TRBD2. Germline V gene sequence: CDR1 MRHNA, CDR2 SNTAGT. Losses at the gene ends were 3 bases for V and 4 bases for J; bases not matched to a gene: 2. This CDR3 is 14 amino acids long. The CDR3 region is CASSERGGPDTQYF. The CDR3 DNA reads TGTGCCAGCAGTGAGCGGGGGGGCCCAGATACGCAGTATTTT.

The V gene is TRBV9, the J gene TRBJ2-2, with TRBD2 as a possible D gene (7 bases). Germline values: CDR1 SGDLS, CDR2 YYNGEE. The CDR3 consists of 16 residues. Trimming pared 4 bases from V and 2 bases from J, leaving 15 bases between. The CDR3 sequence is CASSSSGGLNTGELFF. CDR3 DNA: TGTGCCAGCAGCTCCTCGGGGGGCCTCAACACCGGGGAGCTGTTTTTT.

This clone has only a few counts. The chain carries TRBV6-5 and TRBJ2-2; a possible D gene is TRBD1 (5 bases). Germline loops: CDR1 MNHEY, CDR2 SVGAGI. The CDR3 extends over 13 amino acids. V was cut by 8 bases and J by 7 bases, with 14 bases left in between. For the CDR3, the DNA is TGTGCCAGCGACACAGGTTTCATCGGGGAGCTGTTTTTT. This encodes CASDTGFIGELFF.

The rearrangement joins TRBV3-1 (or the pseudogene TRBV3-2) to TRBJ2-2; TRBD1 agrees at 7 bases. Trimming took 2 bases from V and 4 from J; bases not matched to a gene: 7. CDR1 is LGHDT and CDR2 is YNNKEL in the germline V gene (reference sequence). CDR3 length: 16 amino acids. The CDR3 bases are TGTGCCAGCAGCCAACCTAAGACAGGGCCCACCGGGGAGCTGTTTTTT. It is translated as CASSQPKTGPTGELFF.

For the CDR3, the DNA is TGTGCCAGCAGACAGTATAATTCACCCCTCCACTTT. This translates into CASRQYNSPLHF. This chain connects TRBV27 to TRBJ1-6; D gene unclear. Trimming left V 6 bases short and J 4 bases short, with 4 bases between. Germline V gene sequence: CDR1 MNHEY, CDR2 SMNVEV (reference sequence). This CDR3 is built from 12 residues.

The CDR3 protein is CASSLGVSQFF. The CDR3 nucleotides read TGTGCCAGCAGTCTAGGGGTGTCGCAGTTCTTC. This chain connects TRBV28 to TRBJ2-1, with D possibly being TRBD1 (5 bases). There are 11 residues in the CDR3. Trimming pared 5 bases from V and 12 bases from J, leaving 11 bases between. Germline values: CDR1 MDHEN, CDR2 SYDVKM.

This clone was seen once. The V gene is TRBV6-1, the J gene TRBJ2-1; 7 bases map to TRBD2. V lost 4 bases and J lost 0; bases outside the gene matches: 6. The CDR3 has 16 amino acids. Per germline, CDR1 MNHNS and CDR2 SASEGT. This CDR3 is CASSGASGSSYNEQFF. The DNA for the CDR3 is TGTGCCAGCAGTGGTGCTAGCGGTAGCTCCTACAATGAGCAGTTCTTC.

The V call is TRBV18, the J call TRBJ2-1; D uncertain. The CDR3 length is 12 residues. Germline V CDR1 and CDR2: KGHSH, LQKENI. The germline V and J ends were trimmed by 1 base and 5 bases, with 3 bases remaining between them. This CDR3 is CASSPRDNEQFF. CDR3 sequence (DNA): TGTGCCAGCTCACCACGAGACAATGAGCAGTTCTTC.

The rearrangement uses TRBV6-1 and TRBJ1-6; D gene uncertain. This CDR3 region has 16 residues. Trimming removed 4 bases at V and 9 bases at J, with 19 bases between. CDR1 and CDR2 from the germline V gene are MNHNS and SASEGT. CDR3 residues: CASSGHDSTSGSPLHF. The CDR3 DNA follows: TGTGCCAGCAGTGGCCATGATTCGACCAGCGGTTCACCCCTCCACTTT.

This chain links TRBV12-3 or TRBV12-4 with TRBJ1-1; the match to TRBD1 covers 8 bases. The CDR3 is 12 amino acids. V gave up 6 bases and J gave up 8 bases; unmatched junction bases: 5. For the CDR3, the DNA is TGTGCCAGCAGGCGTCGACAGGGGGAAGCTTTCTTT. Its protein product is CASRRRQGEAFF.

The rearrangement joins TRBV12-2 to TRBJ2-3; the table's D call, TRBD2, has no DNA check behind it. TRBV12-2 is a pseudogene segment. The length of the CDR3 is 18 residues. For the CDR3, the DNA is TGTGCAAGTCGCTTAACGTCATTCCTCGGCGGGCTCACAGATACGCAGTATTTT. This gives the protein CASRLTSFLGGLTDTQYF.

The V and J genes are TRBV11-2 and TRBJ2-2; TRBD2 matches 14 bases. This CDR3 has 17 residues. The V segment lost 5 bases and the J segment 8 bases; nucleotides outside the gene matches: 10. Germline assignment: CDR1 SGHAT and CDR2 FQNNGV. The CDR3 DNA reads TGTGCCAGCAGCGGTGGACTAGCGGGGGGCACCACGGGGGAGCTGTTTTTT. It is translated as CASSGGLAGGTTGELFF.

The rearrangement links TRBV2 to TRBJ1-6; 7 bases are a match to TRBD1. This CDR3 contains 14 residues. The V and J ends lost 5 bases and 7 bases, in that order; junction bases with no gene match: 5. CDR1 and CDR2 (germline): SNHLY, FYNNEI. For the CDR3, the DNA is TGTGCCAGCAGTCCCGACAGGGTAAATTCACCCCTCCACTTT. Its protein is CASSPDRVNSPLHF.

The chain has TRBV5-1 and TRBJ2-3; 10 positions agree with TRBD1. The length of the CDR3 is 16 residues. The germline gives CDR1 SGHRS, CDR2 YFSETQ. V lost 3 bases to trimming and J lost 3 bases; unmatched junction nucleotides: 7. For the CDR3, the DNA is TGCGCCAGCAGCTCGTTTAAGGGACAGGGGACAGATACGCAGTATTTT. It encodes CASSSFKGQGTDTQYF.

This chain connects TRBV9 to TRBJ2-1, with 9 bases that match TRBD2. Trimming at V came to 4 bases and at J to 9 bases, leaving 11 bases not matched to a gene. This CDR3 comprises 15 residues. CDR1 and CDR2 from the germline V gene are SGDLS and YYNGEE. CDR3 in DNA: TGTGCCAGCAGCCCCGGGACTAGCACCCGGGCTGAGCAGTTCTTC. Protein: CASSPGTSTRAEQFF.

V usage is TRBV6-5 and J usage is TRBJ2-1, with 9 nucleotides matching TRBD2. The CDR3 covers 15 residues. The J segment lost 10 bases and the V segment lost 3 bases, leaving 10 bases of the junction unmatched. CDR1 is MNHEY, CDR2 SVGAGI, per germline. The CDR3 DNA reads as TGTGCCAGCAGTTATAGGCAGGGACTAGCCGGCGAGCAGTTCTTC. Protein product: CASSYRQGLAGEQFF.

J is TRBJ1-6 and V is TRBV28, with TRBD1 matching over 7 bases. The CDR3 contains 15 residues. The junction had 11 bases not matched to a gene; V was cut back by 6 bases and J by 9 bases. Germline loops: CDR1 MDHEN, CDR2 SYDVKM. This chain's CDR3 is CASSNDRAVGSPLHF. The CDR3 DNA is TGTGCCAGCAGCAACGACAGGGCCGTTGGTTCACCCCTCCACTTT.

V gene TRBV28 combines with J gene TRBJ2-1, with TRBD2 matching 7 bases. Trimming took 6 bases from V and 5 from J; bases not matched to a gene: 7. There are 14 residues in the CDR3. Per germline, CDR1 MDHEN and CDR2 SYDVKM. CDR3 residues: CASSPVSGNNEQFF. The CDR3 coding sequence is TGTGCCAGCAGCCCCGTGAGCGGGAACAATGAGCAGTTCTTC. Combining the CDR3 with reference TRBV28 and TRBJ2-1 gives the whole variable domain DVKVTQSSRYLVKRTGEKVFLECVQDMDHENMFWYRQDPGLGLRLIYFSYDVKMKEKGDIPEGYSVSREKKERFSLILESASTNQTSMYLCASSPVSGNNEQFFGPGTRLTVL.